This T cell receptor (beta chain) was observed in a study of post-analysis software for immune sequencing data. General observations from the study: Significantly lower normalized Chao1 diversity was seen in multiple sclerosis patients than in controls. TRBV segments more frequent in patients than in controls numbered five and included TRBV5-6, TRBV5-1 and TRBV20-1.

Germline values: CDR1 KGHSH, CDR2 LQKENI. The CDR3 sequence is 14 residues long. V lost 0 bases and J 6 bases, leaving 9 bases between the germline ends. For this clonotype: Its target is unknown.

Prepared libraries of TCR beta cDNA carried unique molecular identifiers. Each sample of about 0.95 to 10 million input T cells yielded approximately 500,000 cDNA molecules, so each molecule approximated one T cell. TCRdb re-called the PCR reads with MiXCR, one entry per CDR3 protein. The table shows 600,000 to 700,000 distinct CDR3 sequences, with around 64% occurring only once. This TCR was recovered from a girl under 10 years old with multiple sclerosis. This sequence joins TRBV18 and TRBJ2-1; D gene ambiguous. The sample comprised blood. The CDR3 coding sequence is TGTGCCAGCTCACCACCAGCCCCACTCAATGAGCAGTTCTTC. Protein product: CASSPPAPLNEQFF.